The sequence of this T cell receptor beta chain was determined in a study of T-cell memory formation after mild COVID-19. Whole-study findings and limits: Memory from before infection featured some responding clones, which suggests cross-reactive memory joined.

Comments on this clonotype: The target antigen is unknown.

This CDR3 is 14 amino acids long. Trimming stripped 2 bases from V and 5 bases from J, with 12 bases between. Germline V gives CDR1 KGHSH, CDR2 LQKENI. TCRdb re-called the 5' RACE reads with MiXCR, one entry per CDR3 protein. The sample contains approximately 240,000 distinct CDR3 sequences, about a sixth of which appear only once. The clonotype comes from a man between 18 and 29 years old who had mild COVID-19 (a few samples of this study predate the infection). Cell type and time point are not known. The specimen was PBMCs or a T cell subset sorted from them (not recorded which). The chain combines TRBV18 with TRBJ1-2; D is ambiguous. This CDR3 reads CASSPGDWRYGYTF. For the CDR3, the DNA is TGTGCCAGCTCACCAGGCGATTGGAGATATGGCTACACCTTC. Full variable domain (remainder filled in from reference TRBV18 and TRBJ1-2): NAGVMQNPRHLVRRRGQEARLRCSPMKGHSHVYWYRQLPEEGLKFMVYLQKENIIDESGMPKERFSAEFPKEGPSILRIQQVVRGDSAAYFCASSPGDWRYGYTFGSGTRLTVV.